This T cell receptor (beta chain) is from a study of regulatory T cells in long-lasting Graves disease. In this sample, this clonotype turned up a few times. Building of the TCR beta libraries involved iRepertoire HTBI primers and Arm-PCR of CDR3 regions. TCRdb independently ran MiXCR on the multiplex PCR reads; one entry per CDR3 protein. The sample holds under 800,000 distinct CDR3 sequences; under 20% are singletons and the top ten take around 18%. This sample's time point: newly diagnosed GD, antithyroid drugs for less than 3 months. From PBMCs, RNA was extracted and then used to make the TCR library. This sample was shared with a second study, whose subject was T cells in Graves' hyperthyroidism and ophthalmopathy.

The source of this sequence is a woman aged 30 to 39 with Graves disease. The sequenced sample was peripheral blood mononuclear cells (PBMCs), obtained at new diagnosis, from a patient treated with antithyroid drugs.

CDR3 sequence (DNA): TGTGCCACCAGTGATTTGGAGGGTGTGGGTGAGCAGTTCTTC. It translates to CATSDLEGVGEQFF. The rearrangement links TRBV24-1 to TRBJ2-1; weak D call: TRBD2 (5 bases). Trimming took 0 bases from V and 9 from J, leaving 11 bases between them. This CDR3 is built from 14 residues. Germline V gene sequence: CDR1 KGHDR, CDR2 SFDVKD.